The text below deals with one T cell receptor beta chain. The sample is drawn from a study of shared clonotypes between healthy human individuals. In the source study's methods: Filtering of immunoSEQ junctional sequences could not match full-length read filtering. The protocol was immunoSEQ multiplex PCR, while the TCRdb copy is restricted to in-frame clones and leaves out a portion. V and J calls and clone size are those listed in that table; D and trimming were worked out from the DNA. In the table there are over 1.5 million clones, 95% to 99% of which are singletons. This CDR3 region has 14 residues. Trimming at V came to 6 bases and at J to 5 bases, leaving 9 bases not matched to a gene. Germline V lookup: CDR1 ENHRY, CDR2 SYGVKD.

This receptor was identified in a young man in good health. The sample was naive CD4+ T cells sorted from blood. Subset denoted: CD45RA+ positively selected. The V gene is TRBV10-3, the J gene TRBJ1-1; TRBD1 matches at 7 bases. The CDR3 region is CAIRTNRGDTEAFF. The CDR3, as DNA: TGTGCCATCAGGACTAACAGGGGAGATACTGAAGCTTTCTTT.